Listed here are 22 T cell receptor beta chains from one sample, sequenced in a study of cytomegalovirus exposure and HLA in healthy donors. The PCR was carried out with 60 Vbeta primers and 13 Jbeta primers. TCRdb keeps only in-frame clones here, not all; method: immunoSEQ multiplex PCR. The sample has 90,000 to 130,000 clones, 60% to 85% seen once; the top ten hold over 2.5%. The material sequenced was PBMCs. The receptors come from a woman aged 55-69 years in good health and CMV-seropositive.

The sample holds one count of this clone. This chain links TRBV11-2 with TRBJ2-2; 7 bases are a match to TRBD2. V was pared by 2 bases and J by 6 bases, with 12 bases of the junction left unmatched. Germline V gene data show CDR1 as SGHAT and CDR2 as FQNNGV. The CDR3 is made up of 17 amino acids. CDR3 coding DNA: TGTGCCAGCAGCTTAACACCCCGGGCGGGAGTGGCCGGGGAGCTGTTTTTT. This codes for CASSLTPRAGVAGELFF.

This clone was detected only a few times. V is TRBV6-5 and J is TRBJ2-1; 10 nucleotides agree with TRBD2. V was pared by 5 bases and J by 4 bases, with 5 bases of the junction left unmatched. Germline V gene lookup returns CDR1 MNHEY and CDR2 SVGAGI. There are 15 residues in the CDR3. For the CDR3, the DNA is TGTGCCAGCAGTCCTAGGACTAGCGGTTACAATGAGCAGTTCTTC. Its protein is CASSPRTSGYNEQFF.

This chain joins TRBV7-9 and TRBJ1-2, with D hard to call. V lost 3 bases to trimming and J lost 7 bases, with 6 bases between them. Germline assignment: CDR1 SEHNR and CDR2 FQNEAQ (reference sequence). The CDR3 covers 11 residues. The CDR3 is CASSFSPGYTF. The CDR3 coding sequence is TGTGCCAGCAGCTTTAGTCCTGGCTACACCTTC.

The CDR3 spells CASSLGVPGNTIYF. The CDR3 bases are TGTGCCAGCAGTTTAGGGGTACCTGGAAACACCATATATTTT. The chain has TRBV5-6 and TRBJ1-3; possibly TRBD1 for D (5 bases). This CDR3 is 14 amino acids long. Between the trimmed V and J ends, which lost 5 bases and 2 bases, there was a span of 11 bases. CDR1 is SGHDT and CDR2 is YYEEEE in the germline V gene.

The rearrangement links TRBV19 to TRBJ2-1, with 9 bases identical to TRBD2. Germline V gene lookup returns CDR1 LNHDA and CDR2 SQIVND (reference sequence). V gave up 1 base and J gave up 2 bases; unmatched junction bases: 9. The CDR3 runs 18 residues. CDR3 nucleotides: TGTGCCAGTAGTATAGCAGGACTAGCGCTACACCCCTACAATGAGCAGTTCTTC. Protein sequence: CASSIAGLALHPYNEQFF.

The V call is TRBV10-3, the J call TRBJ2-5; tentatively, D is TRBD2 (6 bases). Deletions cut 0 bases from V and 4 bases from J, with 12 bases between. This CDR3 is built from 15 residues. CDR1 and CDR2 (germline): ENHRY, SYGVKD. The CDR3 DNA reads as TGTGCCATCAGTGAGTCGTGGGGGAGGAGAGAGACCCAGTACTTC. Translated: CAISESWGRRETQYF.

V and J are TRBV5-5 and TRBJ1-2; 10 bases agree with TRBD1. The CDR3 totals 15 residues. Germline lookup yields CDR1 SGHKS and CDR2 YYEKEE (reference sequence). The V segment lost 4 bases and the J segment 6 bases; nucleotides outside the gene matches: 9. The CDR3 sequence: CASSPRQGAWDGYTF. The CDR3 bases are TGTGCCAGCAGCCCCAGACAGGGGGCTTGGGATGGCTACACCTTC.

The CDR3 loop is CASSFGGLAEVSSYEQYF. The CDR3 DNA reads as TGTGCCAGCAGTTTTGGGGGACTAGCGGAAGTCAGCTCCTACGAGCAGTACTTC. The gene calls are TRBV28 and TRBJ2-7, with TRBD2 matching 11 bases. The germline CDR1 and CDR2 sequences are MDHEN and SYDVKM. This CDR3 contains 18 residues. V was clipped by 3 bases and J by 0 bases; unmatched bases: 10.

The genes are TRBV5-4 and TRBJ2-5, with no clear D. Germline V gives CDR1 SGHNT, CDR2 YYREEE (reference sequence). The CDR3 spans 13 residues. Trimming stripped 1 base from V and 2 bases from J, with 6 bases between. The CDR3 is CASSLNLQETQYF. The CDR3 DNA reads TGTGCCAGCAGCTTGAATCTGCAAGAGACCCAGTACTTC.

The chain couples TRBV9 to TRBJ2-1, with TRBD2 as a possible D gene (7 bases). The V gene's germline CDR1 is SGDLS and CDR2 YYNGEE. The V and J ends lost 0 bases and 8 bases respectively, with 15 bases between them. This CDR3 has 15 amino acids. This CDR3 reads CASSVDLGRGYEQFF. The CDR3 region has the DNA TGTGCCAGCAGCGTAGATTTAGGGAGGGGGTATGAGCAGTTCTTC. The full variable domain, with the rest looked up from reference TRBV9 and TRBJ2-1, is DSGVTQTPKHLITATGQRVTLRCSPRSGDLSVYWYQQSLDQGLQFLIQYYNGEERAKGNILERFSAQQFPDLHSELNLSSLELGDSALYFCASSVDLGRGYEQFFGPGTRLTVL.

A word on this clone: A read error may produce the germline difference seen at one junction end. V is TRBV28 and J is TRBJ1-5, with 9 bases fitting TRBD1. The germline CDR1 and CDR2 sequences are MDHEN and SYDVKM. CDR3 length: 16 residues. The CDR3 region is CASSLVGQGTAQSQHF. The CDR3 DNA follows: TGTGCCAGCAGTTTGGTTGGACAGGGGACTGCTCAGTCCCAGCATTTT.

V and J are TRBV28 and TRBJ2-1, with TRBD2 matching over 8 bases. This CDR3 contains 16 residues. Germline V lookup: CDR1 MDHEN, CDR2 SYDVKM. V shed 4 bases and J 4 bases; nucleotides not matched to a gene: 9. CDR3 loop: CASSSPGGPGYNEQFF. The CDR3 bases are TGTGCCAGCAGTTCCCCGGGAGGGCCCGGGTACAATGAGCAGTTCTTC.

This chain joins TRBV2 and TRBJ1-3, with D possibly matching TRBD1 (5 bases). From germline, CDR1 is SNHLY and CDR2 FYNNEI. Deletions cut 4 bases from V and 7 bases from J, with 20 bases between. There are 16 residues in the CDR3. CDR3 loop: CASSAVSGSFGNTIYF. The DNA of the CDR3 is TGTGCCAGCAGTGCTGTATCAGGGTCGTTCGGCAACACCATATATTTT.

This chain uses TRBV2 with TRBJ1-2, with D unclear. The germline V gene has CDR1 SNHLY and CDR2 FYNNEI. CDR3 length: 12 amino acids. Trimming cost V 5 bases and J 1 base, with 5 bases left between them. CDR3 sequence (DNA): TGTGCCAGCAGTATCCATAACTATGGCTACACCTTC. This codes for CASSIHNYGYTF.

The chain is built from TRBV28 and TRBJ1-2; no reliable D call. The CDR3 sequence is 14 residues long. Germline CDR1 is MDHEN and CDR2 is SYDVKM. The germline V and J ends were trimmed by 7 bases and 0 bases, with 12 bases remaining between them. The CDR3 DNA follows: TGTGCCAGCACTCATGGGCAGCCTAACTATGGCTACACCTTC. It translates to CASTHGQPNYGYTF.

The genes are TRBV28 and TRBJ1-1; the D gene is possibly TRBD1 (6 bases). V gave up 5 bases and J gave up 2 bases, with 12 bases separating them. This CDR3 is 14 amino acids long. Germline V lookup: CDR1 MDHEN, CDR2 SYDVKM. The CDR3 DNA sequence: TGTGCCAGCAGTGCGGGGGGCCTAAACACTGAAGCTTTCTTT. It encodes CASSAGGLNTEAFF.

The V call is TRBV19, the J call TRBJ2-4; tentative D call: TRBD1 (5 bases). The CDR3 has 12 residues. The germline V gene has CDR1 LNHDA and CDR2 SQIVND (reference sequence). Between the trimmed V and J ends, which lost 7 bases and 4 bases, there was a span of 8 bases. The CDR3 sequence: CASKDRKNIQYF. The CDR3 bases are TGTGCCAGTAAAGACAGAAAAAACATTCAGTACTTC.

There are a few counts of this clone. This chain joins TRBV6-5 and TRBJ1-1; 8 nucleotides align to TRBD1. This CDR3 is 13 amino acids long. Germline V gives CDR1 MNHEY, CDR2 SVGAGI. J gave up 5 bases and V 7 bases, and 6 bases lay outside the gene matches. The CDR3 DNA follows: TGTGCCAGCACTGGACAGGGATTTACTGAAGCTTTCTTT. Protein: CASTGQGFTEAFF.

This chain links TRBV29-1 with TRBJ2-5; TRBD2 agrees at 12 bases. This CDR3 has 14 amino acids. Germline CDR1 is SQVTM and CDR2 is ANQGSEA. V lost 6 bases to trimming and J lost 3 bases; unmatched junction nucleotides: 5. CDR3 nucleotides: TGCAGCGTGGATCGACTAGCGGGAGAAGAGACCCAGTACTTC. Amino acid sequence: CSVDRLAGEETQYF.

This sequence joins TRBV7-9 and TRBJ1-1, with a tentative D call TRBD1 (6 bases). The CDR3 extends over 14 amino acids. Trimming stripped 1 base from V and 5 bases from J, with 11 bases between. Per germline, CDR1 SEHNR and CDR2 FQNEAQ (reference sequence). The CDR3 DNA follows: TGTGCCAGCAGCTTAGAAGGGGGGGGGACTGAAGCTTTCTTT. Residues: CASSLEGGGTEAFF. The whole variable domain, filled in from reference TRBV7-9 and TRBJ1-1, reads DTGVSQNPRHKITKRGQNVTFRCDPISEHNRLYWYRQTLGQGPEFLTYFQNEAQLEKSRLLSDRFSAERPKGSFSTLEIQRTEQGDSAMYLCASSLEGGGTEAFFGQGTRLTVV.

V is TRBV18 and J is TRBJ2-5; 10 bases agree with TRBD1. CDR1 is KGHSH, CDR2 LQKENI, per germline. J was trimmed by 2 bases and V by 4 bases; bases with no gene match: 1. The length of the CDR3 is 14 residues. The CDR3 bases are TGTGCCAGCTCACGACAGGGGGCACAAGAGACCCAGTACTTC. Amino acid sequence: CASSRQGAQETQYF.

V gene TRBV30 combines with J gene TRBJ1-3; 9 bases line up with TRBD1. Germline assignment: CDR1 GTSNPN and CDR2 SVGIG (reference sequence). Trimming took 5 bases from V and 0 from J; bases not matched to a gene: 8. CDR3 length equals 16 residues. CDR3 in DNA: TGTGCCTGGGCCAGAGGACAGGGGTTCTCTGGAAACACCATATATTTT. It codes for CAWARGQGFSGNTIYF.